Listed below are T cell receptor beta chains from one sample, sequenced in a study of OX40 agonist ivuxolimab in advanced cancers. TCRdb's copy holds only in-frame clones and misses some; the assay was immunoSEQ multiplex PCR. The data contain roughly 87,000 clones, about 90% of them seen just once; the ten biggest clones take up roughly 9%. Sequences were derived from CD4+ or CD8+ T cells sorted from blood, sampled in a trial of the OX40 agonist ivuxolimab. Receptors were obtained from an adult with an advanced solid tumor such as melanoma, head and neck, liver or kidney cancer. Each CDR3 is given with its conserved first and last residue. Each record gives: clone size, J gene, V gene, D gene, CDR3 DNA, CDR3 protein. The D gene is left open where the match is weak. Size is stated for part of the rows, as once, few or many counts, or as a class when the clone is expanded.

clone_size: NA; j_call: TRBJ2-1; v_call: TRBV7-9; d_call: NA; cdr3_nt: TGTGCCAGCAGCTTCCAATACTCAAATGAGCAGTTCTTC; cdr3_aa: CASSFQYSNEQFF
clone_size: NA; j_call: TRBJ1-1; v_call: TRBV11-1; d_call: NA; cdr3_nt: TGTGCCAGCACCGTCGTCATGAACACTGAAGCTTTCTTT; cdr3_aa: CASTVVMNTEAFF
clone_size: NA; j_call: TRBJ1-6; v_call: TRBV14; d_call: TRBD1; cdr3_nt: TGTGCCAGCAGCCAAGATTCGACAGGGGTCCGCTATAATTCACCCCTCCACTTT; cdr3_aa: CASSQDSTGVRYNSPLHF
clone_size: few; j_call: TRBJ2-2; v_call: TRBV2; d_call: NA; cdr3_nt: TGTGCCAGCTGGCGTAGCCGGGTGGACACCGGGGAGCTGTTTTTT; cdr3_aa: CASWRSRVDTGELFF
clone_size: NA; j_call: TRBJ2-7; v_call: TRBV19; d_call: TRBD1; cdr3_nt: TGTGCCAGTAGTTTCGGGACAGGGGAGAGCTACGAGCAGTACTTC; cdr3_aa: CASSFGTGESYEQYF
clone_size: NA; j_call: TRBJ2-7; v_call: TRBV19; d_call: NA; cdr3_nt: TGTGCCAGTAGTATAGGCGGTCAGCTGTTCGAGCAGTACTTC; cdr3_aa: CASSIGGQLFEQYF
clone_size: NA; j_call: TRBJ1-5; v_call: TRBV7-9; d_call: NA; cdr3_nt: TGTGCCAGCAGCTTCGACGGGGCGGGTTCCATCAATCAGCCCCAGCATTTT; cdr3_aa: CASSFDGAGSINQPQHF
clone_size: NA; j_call: TRBJ1-5; v_call: TRBV27; d_call: NA; cdr3_nt: TGTGCCAGCAGTGCCTCGGATAGCAATCAGCCCCAGCATTTT; cdr3_aa: CASSASDSNQPQHF
clone_size: once; j_call: TRBJ1-1; v_call: TRBV7-6; d_call: TRBD1; cdr3_nt: TGTGCCAGCACCCTCAGTCCCGGACAGGTTGAAGCTTTCTTT; cdr3_aa: CASTLSPGQVEAFF
clone_size: NA; j_call: TRBJ2-2; v_call: TRBV4-1; d_call: NA; cdr3_nt: TGCGCCAGCAGCGCATCAATCGGGGAGACCCGGGAGCTGTTTTTT; cdr3_aa: CASSASIGETRELFF
clone_size: NA; j_call: TRBJ1-5; v_call: TRBV27; d_call: TRBD1; cdr3_nt: TGTGCCAGCAGTACGTCAACAGGGGAGAGGAATCAGCCCCAGCATTTT; cdr3_aa: CASSTSTGERNQPQHF
clone_size: NA; j_call: TRBJ1-1; v_call: TRBV19; d_call: NA; cdr3_nt: TGTGCCAGTACCCCAGTCGATTTTCGAGGGAACACTGAAGCTTTCTTT; cdr3_aa: CASTPVDFRGNTEAFF
clone_size: few; j_call: TRBJ1-5; v_call: TRBV4-1; d_call: TRBD1; cdr3_nt: TGCGCCAGCAGCCAGGACAGGGGGAATCAGCCCCAGCATTTT; cdr3_aa: CASSQDRGNQPQHF
clone_size: NA; j_call: TRBJ2-3; v_call: TRBV9; d_call: TRBD2; cdr3_nt: TGTGCCAGCAGCGTAGCTGGGGGGGTCCCCACAGATACGCAGTATTTT; cdr3_aa: CASSVAGGVPTDTQYF
clone_size: NA; j_call: TRBJ2-1; v_call: TRBV5-1; d_call: TRBD1; cdr3_nt: TGCGCCAGCAGCTGGGGTCCGGGACAGGGTATACAGAATGAGCAGTTCTTC; cdr3_aa: CASSWGPGQGIQNEQFF
clone_size: NA; j_call: TRBJ2-7; v_call: TRBV5-4; d_call: NA; cdr3_nt: TGTGCCAGCAGCTTAGGGCAGCTAGGCTACGAGCAGTACTTC; cdr3_aa: CASSLGQLGYEQYF
clone_size: NA; j_call: TRBJ2-3; v_call: TRBV6-1; d_call: TRBD2; cdr3_nt: TGTGCCAGCAGTGGACTAGCGGGGGGGCCAGATACGCAGTATTTT; cdr3_aa: CASSGLAGGPDTQYF
clone_size: NA; j_call: TRBJ2-7; v_call: TRBV9; d_call: TRBD1; cdr3_nt: TGTGCCAGCAGCACCTCCGGGACAGCCTACGAGCAGTACTTC; cdr3_aa: CASSTSGTAYEQYF
clone_size: NA; j_call: TRBJ1-2; v_call: TRBV19; d_call: NA; cdr3_nt: TGTGCCAGTAGCTCTGAGATTGTGGGCTATGGCTACACCTTC; cdr3_aa: CASSSEIVGYGYTF
clone_size: NA; j_call: TRBJ2-1; v_call: TRBV29-1; d_call: TRBD1; cdr3_nt: TGCAGCACAGGGGCAGGGTCGCTTGAGCAGTTCTTC; cdr3_aa: CSTGAGSLEQFF
clone_size: once; j_call: TRBJ2-1; v_call: TRBV4-2; d_call: TRBD1; cdr3_nt: TGTGCCAGCAGCGCCCCGGGACAGGGGCACAATGAGCAGTTCTTC; cdr3_aa: CASSAPGQGHNEQFF
clone_size: NA; j_call: TRBJ1-2; v_call: TRBV15; d_call: NA; cdr3_nt: TGTGCCACCAGTCTAGATATGGAGGACGGCTACACCTTC; cdr3_aa: CATSLDMEDGYTF
clone_size: NA; j_call: TRBJ2-7; v_call: TRBV9; d_call: NA; cdr3_nt: TGTGCCAGCAGCTCAGGGACTTTGACCTACGAGCAGTACTTC; cdr3_aa: CASSSGTLTYEQYF
clone_size: NA; j_call: TRBJ1-4; v_call: TRBV29-1; d_call: TRBD1; cdr3_nt: TGCAGCGGCCTGACAGGGGAGGATGAAAAACTGTTTTTT; cdr3_aa: CSGLTGEDEKLFF
clone_size: NA; j_call: TRBJ1-6; v_call: TRBV21-1; d_call: NA; cdr3_nt: TGTGCCAGCAGCAAAGTGTGTCCCGCCGGGACCTATTCTTCACCCCTCCACTTT; cdr3_aa: CASSKVCPAGTYSSPLHF
clone_size: NA; j_call: TRBJ2-2; v_call: TRBV18; d_call: TRBD1; cdr3_nt: TGTGCCAGCTCAGCGAACAGGGGAGAGAACACCGGGGAGCTGTTTTTT; cdr3_aa: CASSANRGENTGELFF
clone_size: NA; j_call: TRBJ2-3; v_call: TRBV2; d_call: TRBD2; cdr3_nt: TGTGCCAGTAAGCGGGGGAGCACAGATACGCAGTATTTT; cdr3_aa: CASKRGSTDTQYF